Listed below are T cell receptor beta chains from one sample, sequenced in a study of cytomegalovirus exposure and HLA in healthy donors. Clones were sequenced by immunoSEQ multiplex PCR, and TCRdb holds only the in-frame ones, with some missing. The table lists 200,000 to 300,000 clones, 80% to 85% of them singletons. The sequenced sample was PBMCs. Receptors originate from a woman aged 60-70 years in good health and CMV-seropositive. CDR3s leave out the opening cysteine and the closing phenylalanine or tryptophan. The order of the fields is V gene, J gene, CDR3 protein.

V: TRBV6-5
J: TRBJ1-2
CDR3: ASRTPGGYGYT

V: TRBV6-6
J: TRBJ2-1
CDR3: ASSYGGYNEQF

V: TRBV29-1
J: TRBJ1-1
CDR3: SVDNPARVTEAF

V: TRBV18
J: TRBJ2-1
CDR3: ASSPRSGLAGGSDEQF

V: TRBV9
J: TRBJ1-1
CDR3: ASSVYPGQGGRTEAF

V: TRBV28
J: TRBJ2-4
CDR3: ASSLAGTKNIQY

V: TRBV19
J: TRBJ2-7
CDR3: ASKETSGIYEQY

V: TRBV11-1
J: TRBJ2-3
CDR3: ASSLASGTDTQY

V: TRBV11-2
J: TRBJ2-2
CDR3: ASTQRESVGELF

V: TRBV11-2
J: TRBJ1-1
CDR3: ASSPWGGARLVNTEAF

V: TRBV18
J: TRBJ2-7
CDR3: ASSPRTGGAYEQY

V: TRBV7-9
J: TRBJ1-2
CDR3: SSIIGDVDGYT

V: TRBV5-1
J: TRBJ1-2
CDR3: ASSGQGNYGYT

V: TRBV28
J: TRBJ2-7
CDR3: ASTSRGLGGYEQY

V: TRBV5-6
J: TRBJ2-3
CDR3: ASRTSGSYTQY

V: TRBV19
J: TRBJ1-1
CDR3: ATKPGGLRDTEAF

V: TRBV12-2
J: TRBJ1-5
CDR3: ASRFGQDYQPQH

V: TRBV7-3
J: TRBJ2-7
CDR3: ASSLTGGIIYEQY

V: TRBV29-1
J: TRBJ2-7
CDR3: SVEASGDHEQY

V: TRBV2
J: .
CDR3: ASSDTGLSYEQY

V: TRBV28
J: TRBJ2-5
CDR3: ASRRTSGNVPGETQY

V: TRBV28
J: TRBJ1-5
CDR3: ASSFVPPQH

V: TRBV6-5
J: TRBJ1-3
CDR3: ASRADSPSGNTIY

V: TRBV7-3
J: TRBJ2-3
CDR3: ASSSRDTQY

V: TRBV10-2
J: TRBJ2-7
CDR3: ASSENLSYEQY

V: TRBV29-1
J: TRBJ2-3
CDR3: SVTGTGGADTQY

V: TRBV4-2
J: TRBJ2-1
CDR3: ASSQGEGEQF